This T cell receptor (beta chain) derives from a study of CD8+ T cells in alopecia areata. Study-wide points: Greater clonality was observed in lesional scalp samples, especially alopecia totalis/universalis, versus normal scalp.

Sequencing relied on a cDNA template that was reverse transcribed from extracted RNA. TCRdb keeps only in-frame clones here, not all; method: immunoSEQ multiplex PCR. In the table there are 65,000 to 95,000 clones, roughly half of which are singletons. Of note for this clone: The antigen remains undetermined.

Germline lookup yields CDR1 SGHNT and CDR2 YYREEE (reference sequence). The CDR3 has 13 residues. V lost 1 base and J lost 3, with 7 bases in between. This clonotype originated in a human donor with alopecia areata. The sequencing sample was made of NKG2D-high CD8+ T cells sorted from blood. V is TRBV5-4 and J is TRBJ2-5, with D tentatively TRBD1 or TRBD2 (5 bases each). CDR3 sequence (DNA): TGTGCCAGCAGCTTGAGAGGGGAAGAGACCCAGTACTTC. It is translated as CASSLRGEETQYF.